This T cell receptor (beta chain) emerged from a study of T-cell reconstitution after alpha-beta-depleted transplantation in children. Germline loops: CDR1 SGHTA, CDR2 FQGNSA. V was trimmed by 1 base and J by 1 base, leaving 11 bases between them. This CDR3 has 16 amino acids. A library of TCRbeta sequences, prepared with unique molecular identifiers, was generated. TCRdb reprocessed the PCR reads with MiXCR, giving one entry per CDR3 protein. Of 330,000 or so distinct CDR3 sequences in the sample, around a tenth were seen once. J is TRBJ2-1 and V is TRBV7-2; D unclear. The sequenced sample was PBMCs from the stem cell graft donor, obtained from the stem cell graft. The receptor's source is a human donor who donated a stem cell graft to a child with acute lymphoblastic leukemia. The CDR3 protein is CASSLEVGRSYNEQFF. The DNA for the CDR3 is TGTGCCAGCAGCTTAGAAGTCGGCAGATCCTACAATGAGCAGTTCTTC.